These T cell receptor beta chains were read from a single sample in a study of identical twins. TCRdb re-derived calls from the 5' RACE reads in MiXCR, one entry per CDR3 protein. The sample shows 510,000 or so distinct CDR3 sequences, 12% to 15% of them seen only once. These data are also associated with another study on yellow fever vaccine responses in identical twins.

The sample consisted of CD4+ T cells sorted from blood. These receptors were obtained from a woman aged 18 to 35 in good health. Each CDR3 is given with its conserved first and last residue. D genes are given only for firm matches. Expanded clones get a size class; other rows say once, few or many, or leave the size out.

>many|.|TRBV6-5|TRBJ1-5
CASSYGGLSSNQPQHF
TGTGCCAGCAGTTACGGGGGGCTGAGTAGCAATCAGCCCCAGCATTTT
>few|.|TRBV7-2|TRBJ1-2
CASSRNAIGTF
TGTGCCAGCAGTCGAAACGCCATCGGCACCTTC
>.|TRBD2|TRBV2|TRBJ2-1
CASRARGLAGGRSSYNEQFF
TGTGCCAGCAGGGCCCGTGGACTAGCGGGGGGGAGGAGCTCCTACAATGAGCAGTTCTTC
>few|.|TRBV6-1|TRBJ1-4
CATARGATNEKLFF
TGTGCCACCGCGAGGGGCGCAACTAATGAAAAACTGTTTTTT
>.|.|TRBV4-1|TRBJ2-2
CASSQVSKHAAGELFF
TGCGCCAGCAGCCAAGTCTCGAAACACGCAGCCGGGGAGCTGTTTTTT
>few|.|TRBV9|TRBJ2-1
CASSVGQTGLFLSSYNEQFF
TGTGCCAGCAGCGTAGGCCAAACGGGACTGTTTTTGAGCTCCTACAATGAGCAGTTCTTC
>.|TRBD2|TRBV5-1|TRBJ2-5
CASSLSGLATQETQYF
TGCGCCAGCAGCTTATCGGGACTAGCGACCCAAGAGACCCAGTACTTC
>few|.|TRBV20-1|TRBJ2-5
CSASFTALTAQYF
TGCAGTGCTAGTTTTACAGCCCTTACGGCCCAGTACTTC
>.|TRBD2|TRBV7-8|TRBJ2-1
CATSTSGAPYNEQFF
TGTGCCACCTCGACTAGCGGGGCACCCTACAATGAGCAGTTCTTC
>.|TRBD1|TRBV4-1|TRBJ2-5
CASSQGDSNQETQYF
TGCGCCAGCAGCCAAGGGGACAGTAACCAAGAGACCCAGTACTTC
>.|.|TRBV12-5|TRBJ1-5
CASGLDSRNYQPQHF
TGTGCTAGTGGTTTGGACTCACGAAATTATCAGCCCCAGCATTTT